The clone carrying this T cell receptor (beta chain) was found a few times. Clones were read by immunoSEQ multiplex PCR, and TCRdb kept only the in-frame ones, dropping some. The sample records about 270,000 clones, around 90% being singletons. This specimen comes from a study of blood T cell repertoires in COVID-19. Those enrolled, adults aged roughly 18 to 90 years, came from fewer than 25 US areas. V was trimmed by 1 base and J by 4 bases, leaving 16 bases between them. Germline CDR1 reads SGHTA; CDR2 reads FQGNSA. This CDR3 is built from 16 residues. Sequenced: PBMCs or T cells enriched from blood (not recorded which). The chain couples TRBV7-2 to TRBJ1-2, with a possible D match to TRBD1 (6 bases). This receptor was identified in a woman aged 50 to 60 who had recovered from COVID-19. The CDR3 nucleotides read TGTGCCAGCAGCTTAGGGACCCCCAGGGGTGGCTATGGCTACACCTTC. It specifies CASSLGTPRGGYGYTF.